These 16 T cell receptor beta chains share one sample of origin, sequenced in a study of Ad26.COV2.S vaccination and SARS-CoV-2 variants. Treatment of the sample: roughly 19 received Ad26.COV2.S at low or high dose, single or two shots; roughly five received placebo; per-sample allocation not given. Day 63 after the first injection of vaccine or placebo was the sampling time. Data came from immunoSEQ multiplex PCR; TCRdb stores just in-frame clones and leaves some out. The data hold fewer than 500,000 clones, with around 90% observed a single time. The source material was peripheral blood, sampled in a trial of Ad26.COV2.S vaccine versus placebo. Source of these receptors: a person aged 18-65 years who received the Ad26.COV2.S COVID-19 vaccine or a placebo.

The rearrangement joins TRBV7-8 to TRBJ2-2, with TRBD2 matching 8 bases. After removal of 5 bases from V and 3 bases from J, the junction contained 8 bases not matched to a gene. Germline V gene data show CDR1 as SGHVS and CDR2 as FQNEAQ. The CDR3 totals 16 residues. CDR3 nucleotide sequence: TGTGCCAGCAGCATTCGACTAGCGTCTCACACCGGGGAGCTGTTTTTT. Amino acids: CASSIRLASHTGELFF.

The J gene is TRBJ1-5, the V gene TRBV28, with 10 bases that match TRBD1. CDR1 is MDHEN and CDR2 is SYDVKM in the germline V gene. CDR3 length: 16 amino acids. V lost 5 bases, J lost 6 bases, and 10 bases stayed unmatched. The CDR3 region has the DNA TGTGCCAGCAGTACCTCGGGACAGGGGTTGGTTCAGCCCCAGCATTTT. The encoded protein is CASSTSGQGLVQPQHF.

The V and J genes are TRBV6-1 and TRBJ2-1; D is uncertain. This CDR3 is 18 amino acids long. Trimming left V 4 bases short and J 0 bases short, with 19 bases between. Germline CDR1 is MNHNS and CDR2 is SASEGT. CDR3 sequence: CASSAPSFGLHSYNEQFF. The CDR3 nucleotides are TGTGCCAGCAGTGCACCCTCTTTCGGGCTGCACTCCTACAATGAGCAGTTCTTC.

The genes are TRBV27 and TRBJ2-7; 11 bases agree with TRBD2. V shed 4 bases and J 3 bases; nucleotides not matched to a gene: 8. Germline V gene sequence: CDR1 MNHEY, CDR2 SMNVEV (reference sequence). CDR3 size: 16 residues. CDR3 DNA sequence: TGTGCCAGCAGTTCGATAGCGGGAGGGCGTTTCTACGAGCAGTACTTC. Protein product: CASSSIAGGRFYEQYF.

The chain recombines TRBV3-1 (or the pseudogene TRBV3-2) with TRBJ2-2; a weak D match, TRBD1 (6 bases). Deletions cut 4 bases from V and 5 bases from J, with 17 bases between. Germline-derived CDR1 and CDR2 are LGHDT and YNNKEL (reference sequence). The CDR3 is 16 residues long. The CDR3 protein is CASSPDGQLNTGELFF. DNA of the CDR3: TGTGCCAGCAGCCCGGACGGACAGCTTAATACCGGGGAGCTGTTTTTT.

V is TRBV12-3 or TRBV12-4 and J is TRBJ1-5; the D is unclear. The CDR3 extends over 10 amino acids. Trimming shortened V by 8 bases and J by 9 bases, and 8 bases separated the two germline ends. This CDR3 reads CASGVGPQHF. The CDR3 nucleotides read TGTGCCAGCGGGGTGGGGCCCCAGCATTTT.

The CDR3 region is CASSLGAALGNEQFF. The CDR3 DNA follows: TGTGCCAGCAGCCTGGGAGCGGCTCTAGGCAATGAGCAGTTCTTC. The J gene is TRBJ2-1, the V gene TRBV7-2; a weak D match, TRBD2 (5 bases). CDR1 is SGHTA and CDR2 is FQGNSA in the germline V gene. Trimming stripped 5 bases from V and 6 bases from J, with 17 bases between. This CDR3 spans 15 amino acids.

The CDR3 protein is CASTPDRAPRNTIYF. The CDR3 DNA sequence: TGTGCCAGCACCCCAGACAGGGCTCCCCGAAACACCATATATTTT. This chain connects TRBV28 to TRBJ1-3; 7 bases align to TRBD1. CDR1 is MDHEN and CDR2 is SYDVKM in the germline V gene. With V trimmed by 7 bases and J by 5 bases, 11 bases remained unmatched. This CDR3 comprises 15 residues. Full variable domain (rest looked up from reference TRBV28 and TRBJ1-3): DVKVTQSSRYLVKRTGEKVFLECVQDMDHENMFWYRQDPGLGLRLIYFSYDVKMKEKGDIPEGYSVSREKKERFSLILESASTNQTSMYLCASTPDRAPRNTIYFGEGSWLTVV.

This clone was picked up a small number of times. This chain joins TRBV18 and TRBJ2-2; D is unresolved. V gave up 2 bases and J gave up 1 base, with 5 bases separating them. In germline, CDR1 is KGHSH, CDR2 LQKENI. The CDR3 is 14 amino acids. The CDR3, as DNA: TGTGCCAGCTCACCAGCGGTGAACACCGGGGAGCTGTTTTTT. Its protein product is CASSPAVNTGELFF.

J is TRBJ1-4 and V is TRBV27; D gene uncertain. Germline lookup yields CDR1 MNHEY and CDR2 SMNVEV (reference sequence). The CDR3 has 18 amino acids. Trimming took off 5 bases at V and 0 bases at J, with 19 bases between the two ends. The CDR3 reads CASSLHGGNSATNEKLFF. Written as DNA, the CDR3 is TGTGCCAGCAGTCTTCACGGAGGGAATAGCGCAACTAATGAAAAACTGTTTTTT.

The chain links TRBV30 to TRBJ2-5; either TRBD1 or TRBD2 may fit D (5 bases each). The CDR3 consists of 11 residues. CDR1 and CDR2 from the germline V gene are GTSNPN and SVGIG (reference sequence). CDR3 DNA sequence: TGTGCAGGGGCAGGGAGAGAGACCCAGTACTTC. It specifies CAGAGRETQYF.

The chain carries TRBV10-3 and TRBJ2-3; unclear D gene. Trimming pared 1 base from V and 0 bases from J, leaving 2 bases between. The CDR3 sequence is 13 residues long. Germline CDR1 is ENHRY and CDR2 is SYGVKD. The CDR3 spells CAISEWSTDTQYF. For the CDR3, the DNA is TGTGCCATCAGTGAGTGGAGCACAGATACGCAGTATTTT.

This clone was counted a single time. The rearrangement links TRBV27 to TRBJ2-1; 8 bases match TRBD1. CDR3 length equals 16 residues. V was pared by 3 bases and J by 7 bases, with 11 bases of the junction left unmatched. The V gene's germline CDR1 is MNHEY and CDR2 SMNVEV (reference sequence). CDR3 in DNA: TGTGCCAGCAGTTTTCTCACAGGGGGTAAGAGAAATGAGCAGTTCTTC. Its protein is CASSFLTGGKRNEQFF.

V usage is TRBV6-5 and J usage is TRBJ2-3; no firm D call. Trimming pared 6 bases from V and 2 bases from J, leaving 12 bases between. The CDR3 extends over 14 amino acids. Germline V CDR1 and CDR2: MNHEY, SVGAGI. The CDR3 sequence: CASRRKEDTDTQYF. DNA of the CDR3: TGTGCCAGCAGACGGAAAGAGGACACAGATACGCAGTATTTT.

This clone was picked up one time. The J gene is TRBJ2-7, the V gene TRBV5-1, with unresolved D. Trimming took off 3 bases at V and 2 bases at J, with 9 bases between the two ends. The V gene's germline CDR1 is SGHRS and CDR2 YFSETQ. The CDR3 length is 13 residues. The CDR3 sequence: CASSSGRAYEQYF. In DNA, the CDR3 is TGCGCCAGCAGCTCGGGCAGAGCCTACGAGCAGTACTTC.

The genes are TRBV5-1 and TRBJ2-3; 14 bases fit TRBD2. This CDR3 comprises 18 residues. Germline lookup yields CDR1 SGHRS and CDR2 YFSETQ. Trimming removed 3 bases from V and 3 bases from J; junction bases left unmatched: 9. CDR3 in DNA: TGCGCCAGCAGCTGGACCGGGACTAGCGGGAGAATAACAGATACGCAGTATTTT. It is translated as CASSWTGTSGRITDTQYF. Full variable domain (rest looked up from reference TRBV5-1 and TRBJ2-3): KAGVTQTPRYLIKTRGQQVTLSCSPISGHRSVSWYQQTPGQGLQFLFEYFSETQRNKGNFPGRFSGRQFSNSRSEMNVSTLELGDSALYLCASSWTGTSGRITDTQYFGPGTRLTVL.